This T cell receptor beta chain appears in the sequencing data of a study of blood T cell repertoires in COVID-19. For the study at large: Some COVID-19 samples were acute and others convalescent; all came from the United States, Italy and Spain.

Sequencing was performed with immunoSEQ multiplex PCR; in TCRdb, only in-frame clones are kept and a portion is missing. The sample contains about 440,000 clones, roughly 89% of which appear only once. The length of the CDR3 is 13 residues. Germline V CDR1 and CDR2: SGHNT, YENEEA. V shed 5 bases and J shed 1 base, with 8 bases lying between them. This TCR was sampled from a woman aged 25 to 39 with acute or convalescent COVID-19. V gene TRBV11-3 combines with J gene TRBJ1-1; no clear D. The sample consisted of peripheral blood. The CDR3 is CASSGDENTEAFF. CDR3 in DNA: TGTGCCAGCAGCGGAGATGAGAACACTGAAGCTTTCTTT.